A single sample is the source of the 16 T cell receptor beta chains below, sequenced in a study of T-cell memory formation after mild COVID-19. One entry per CDR3 protein results from TCRdb running MiXCR on the 5' RACE reads. The profile shows 250,000 to 350,000 distinct CDR3 sequences, less than 20% of them singletons. The material sequenced was PBMCs or a T cell subset sorted from them (not recorded which). These receptors all stem from a man aged 18 to 30 who had mild COVID-19 (a few samples of this study predate the infection). Cell type and time point are not known.

The chain links TRBV7-9 to TRBJ2-2; 10 positions match TRBD1. The CDR3 extends over 14 amino acids. Germline assignment: CDR1 SEHNR and CDR2 FQNEAQ (reference sequence). J gave up 3 bases and V 10 bases, and 5 bases lay outside the gene matches. The chain's CDR3 is CANRGQGDTGELFF. As DNA, the CDR3 is TGTGCCAACAGAGGACAGGGGGACACCGGGGAGCTGTTTTTT.

The chain couples TRBV4-1 to TRBJ2-7; D not certain. Trimming took 1 base from V and 5 from J, leaving 9 bases between them. In germline, CDR1 is MGHRA, CDR2 YSYEKL. The CDR3 loop spans 13 amino acids. The CDR3 reads CASSQGGRNEQYF. The CDR3 nucleotides read TGCGCCAGCAGCCAAGGGGGTAGAAACGAGCAGTACTTC.

The V and J genes are TRBV4-1 and TRBJ2-7, with TRBD1 matching over 7 bases. J was trimmed by 5 bases and V by 1 base; bases with no gene match: 5. The germline V gene has CDR1 MGHRA and CDR2 YSYEKL. This CDR3 has 14 residues. The CDR3 reads CASSQVTGDDEQYF. The CDR3 bases are TGCGCCAGCAGCCAAGTAACAGGGGACGACGAGCAGTACTTC.

The chain joins TRBV5-5 to TRBJ1-5, with 11 positions matching TRBD1. V was clipped by 7 bases and J by 4 bases; unmatched bases: 7. Germline loops: CDR1 SGHKS, CDR2 YYEKEE (reference sequence). This CDR3 is 15 amino acids long. The CDR3 DNA reads as TGTGCCAGCGGGACAGGGGGATTTGTAAATCAGCCCCAGCATTTT. Its protein product is CASGTGGFVNQPQHF.

This sequence joins TRBV27 and TRBJ2-7; 8 bases align to TRBD2. This CDR3 contains 16 residues. V shed 6 bases, J shed 3 bases, and the junction held 13 bases outside the gene matches. Germline V CDR1 and CDR2: MNHEY, SMNVEV (reference sequence). CDR3 in DNA: TGTGCCAGCAGCATCGGGTCGGGGACTAGTCTCTACGAGCAGTACTTC. This gives the protein CASSIGSGTSLYEQYF.

This clonotype was found a few times. The chain couples TRBV29-1 to TRBJ2-7; TRBD1 aligns across 11 bases. J was trimmed by 7 bases and V by 0 bases; bases with no gene match: 5. Germline V gene data show CDR1 as SQVTM and CDR2 as ANQGSEA. This CDR3 has 14 residues. CDR3 residues: CSVEDGQGAGEQYF. CDR3 in DNA: TGCAGCGTTGAAGACGGACAGGGGGCGGGGGAGCAGTACTTC.

This clonotype was counted between two and nine times. The chain links TRBV7-2 to TRBJ2-2, with D possibly matching TRBD1 (5 bases). The ends were cut back, 9 bases at V and 6 bases at J, with 14 bases in the middle. This CDR3 is built from 13 residues. Per the germline V gene, CDR1 is SGHTA and CDR2 is FQGNSA. CDR3 sequence: CARLTAVPGELFF. In DNA, the CDR3 is TGTGCCAGATTGACAGCCGTGCCCGGGGAGCTGTTTTTT.

V gene TRBV12-3 or TRBV12-4 combines with J gene TRBJ1-2; D is perhaps TRBD1 (6 bases). Trimming stripped 3 bases from V and 7 bases from J, with 12 bases between. The CDR3 is made up of 13 amino acids. The CDR3 DNA is TGTGCCAGCAGTTTTGGGGGGGCTGGTGGCTACACCTTC. Protein sequence: CASSFGGAGGYTF.

CDR3 sequence reads: CASSHLVGTLRGELFF. CDR3 sequence (DNA): TGTGCCAGCAGCCACCTTGTGGGAACTCTCAGGGGGGAGCTGTTTTTT. J is TRBJ2-2 and V is TRBV3-1; D unclear. Germline CDR1 is LGHDT and CDR2 is YNNKEL (reference sequence). The CDR3 is made up of 16 amino acids. V lost 3 bases and J lost 8, with 19 bases in between.

V usage is TRBV27 and J usage is TRBJ2-2, with D maybe TRBD1 (5 bases). CDR3 size: 14 residues. CDR1 is MNHEY and CDR2 is SMNVEV in the germline V gene (reference sequence). Trimming left V 5 bases short and J 7 bases short, with 14 bases between. CDR3 amino acids: CASSQGVRIGELFF. The CDR3 bases are TGTGCCAGCAGTCAAGGGGTCAGGATCGGGGAGCTGTTTTTT.

This clonotype was picked up many times. J is TRBJ1-1 and V is TRBV18; D call uncertain. The CDR3 covers 13 residues. Germline V lookup: CDR1 KGHSH, CDR2 LQKENI. The ends were cut back, 3 bases at V and 0 bases at J, with 5 bases in the middle. In DNA, the CDR3 is TGTGCCAGCTCACCGGCCCTGAACACTGAAGCTTTCTTT. Its translation: CASSPALNTEAFF.

This clonotype has just a few counts. The CDR3 sequence: CASSLTGVWGYTF. In DNA, the CDR3 is TGTGCCAGCAGTCTGACAGGGGTGTGGGGCTACACCTTC. The rearrangement links TRBV12-3 or TRBV12-4 to TRBJ1-2; 8 bases are shared with TRBD1. This CDR3 spans 13 amino acids. V was pared by 5 bases and J by 8 bases, with 7 bases of the junction left unmatched.

This clonotype has at least ten counts. One junction end disagrees with the germline gene, perhaps due to a read error. This sequence joins TRBV5-1 and TRBJ2-7; D gene ambiguous. The V gene's germline CDR1 is SGHRS and CDR2 YFSETQ. The CDR3 length is 11 residues. Here the CDR3 DNA reads TGTGCCAGCAGCTCTTCCTACGAGCAGTACTTC. As protein: CASSSSYEQYF.

This clonotype has just a few counts. The V call is TRBV5-1, the J call TRBJ1-2; 8 bases map to TRBD1. Germline V gene data show CDR1 as SGHRS and CDR2 as YFSETQ. With 4 bases clipped from V and 2 bases from J, the junction kept 7 bases outside the gene matches. There are 15 residues in the CDR3. This CDR3 is CASSRLAGGNYGYTF. The CDR3 DNA reads as TGCGCCAGCAGCCGTTTGGCAGGGGGCAACTATGGCTACACCTTC.

The chain recombines TRBV10-3 with TRBJ2-5; perhaps TRBD2 as D (6 bases). CDR3 size: 16 residues. Per the germline V gene, CDR1 is ENHRY and CDR2 is SYGVKD. Trimming shortened V by 8 bases and J by 1 base, and 20 bases separated the two germline ends. CDR3 region: CAIGSGVTLTQETQYF. Here the CDR3 DNA reads TGTGCCATCGGATCGGGGGTCACTCTTACCCAAGAGACCCAGTACTTC.

This clonotype was seen at least ten times. The chain combines TRBV7-2 with TRBJ2-3; no clear D. The CDR3 is 15 amino acids. V lost 3 bases and J lost 4, with 14 bases in between. Germline V gives CDR1 SGHTA, CDR2 FQGNSA. The CDR3 coding sequence is TGTGCCAGCAGCTTGCTTAGGGCCTCGGCAGATACGCAGTATTTT. Protein sequence: CASSLLRASADTQYF.